A single sample is the source of the 5 T cell receptor beta chains below, sequenced in a study of blood T cell repertoires in COVID-19. Clones were read by immunoSEQ multiplex PCR, and TCRdb kept only the in-frame ones, dropping some. The profile shows fewer than 250,000 clones, roughly nine tenths of them singletons. The specimen was peripheral blood. The receptors were gathered from a man aged 35 to 55 with acute or convalescent COVID-19.

This clone was found once. The CDR3 coding sequence is TGCGCCAGCAGCCAAGAATGGGGGCGGTCCGGGGAGCTGTTTTTT. Its protein is CASSQEWGRSGELFF. The chain uses TRBV4-1 and TRBJ2-2; D is perhaps TRBD1 (6 bases). The germline V and J ends were trimmed by 0 bases and 6 bases, with 11 bases remaining between them. The CDR3 is made up of 15 amino acids. Germline V gives CDR1 MGHRA, CDR2 YSYEKL.

The chain employs TRBV28 and TRBJ1-3; 8 bases are a match to TRBD1. The CDR3 runs 16 residues. Germline V gene data show CDR1 as MDHEN and CDR2 as SYDVKM. The junction had 3 bases not matched to a gene; V was cut back by 0 bases and J by 2 bases. CDR3 sequence reads: CASSLWAGGAGNTIYF. DNA of the CDR3: TGTGCCAGCAGTTTATGGGCAGGGGGCGCTGGAAACACCATATATTTT.

The chain uses TRBV28 and TRBJ2-2; D unresolved. CDR3 length: 14 amino acids. Trimming left V 5 bases short and J 6 bases short, with 13 bases between. Germline values: CDR1 MDHEN, CDR2 SYDVKM. CDR3 coding DNA: TGTGCCAGCAGTCCCGAGAGTTTTGCCGGGGAGCTGTTTTTT. It encodes CASSPESFAGELFF. The entire variable domain, with the rest obtained from reference TRBV28 and TRBJ2-2, is as follows: DVKVTQSSRYLVKRTGEKVFLECVQDMDHENMFWYRQDPGLGLRLIYFSYDVKMKEKGDIPEGYSVSREKKERFSLILESASTNQTSMYLCASSPESFAGELFFGEGSRLTVL.

The gene calls are TRBV11-2 and TRBJ2-7; tentatively, D is TRBD1 (6 bases). Trimming removed 0 bases from V and 5 bases from J, with 8 bases in between. CDR1 is SGHAT and CDR2 is FQNNGV in the germline V gene. This CDR3 is built from 13 residues. CDR3 sequence: CASSLEGGNEQYF. Written as DNA, the CDR3 is TGTGCCAGCAGCTTAGAAGGGGGAAACGAGCAGTACTTC. Variable domain in full (rest from reference TRBV11-2 and TRBJ2-7): EAGVAQSPRYKIIEKRQSVAFWCNPISGHATLYWYQQILGQGPKLLIQFQNNGVVDDSQLPKDRFSAERLKGVDSTLKIQPAKLEDSAVYLCASSLEGGNEQYFGPGTRLTVT.

This chain uses TRBV24-1 with TRBJ2-1; 8 bases match TRBD2. Trimming took 1 base from V and 6 from J; bases not matched to a gene: 7. Germline V gives CDR1 KGHDR, CDR2 SFDVKD. This CDR3 has 16 residues. The CDR3 spells CATSDFQLAALNEQFF. Here the CDR3 DNA reads TGTGCCACCAGTGATTTTCAACTAGCGGCGCTCAATGAGCAGTTCTTC.